Below are 3 T cell receptor beta chains sequenced from a single sample in a study of graft-versus-host responses after intestinal transplantation. Here immunoSEQ multiplex PCR was the method, and the copy in TCRdb shows in-frame clones only, minus some. The sample includes roughly 50,000 clones, about 90% seen only once; the top ten take roughly 6%. The material sequenced was PBMCs, taken nearly 670 days after intestinal transplant. The source is a human patient who received an intestinal transplant, so some T cells may come from the graft donor.

The chain has TRBV4-1 and TRBJ2-7; 9 bases are shared with TRBD2. The trim removed 1 base at V and 3 bases at J, leaving 4 bases unmatched. Germline loops: CDR1 MGHRA, CDR2 YSYEKL. The CDR3 has 15 residues. CDR3 residues: CASSQGGGAYYEQYF. CDR3 DNA sequence: TGCGCCAGCAGCCAAGGCGGGGGGGCCTACTACGAGCAGTACTTC.

This rearrangement joins TRBV7-9 to TRBJ2-6; no firm D call. This CDR3 contains 16 residues. The ends were cut back, 1 base at V and 4 bases at J, with 11 bases in the middle. Germline V gene data show CDR1 as SEHNR and CDR2 as FQNEAQ (reference sequence). Here the CDR3 DNA reads TGTGCCAGCAGCTTAGGCCTATCGCCCGGGGCCAACGTCCTGACTTTC. This gives the protein CASSLGLSPGANVLTF.

V gene TRBV5-6 combines with J gene TRBJ2-1; D may be TRBD1 or TRBD2 (6 bases each). V was pared by 1 base and J by 0 bases, with 14 bases between. Germline values: CDR1 SGHDT, CDR2 YYEEEE. The CDR3 loop spans 17 amino acids. In DNA, the CDR3 is TGTGCCAGCAGCTTGCTAGGGGGGTGGAGCTCCTACAATGAGCAGTTCTTC. This translates into CASSLLGGWSSYNEQFF.